This T cell receptor (beta chain) was documented in a study of cytomegalovirus exposure and HLA in healthy donors. General study points: Most TCR sequences showed up rarely, but some public TCRs showed up in many donors. Subsequent analysis revealed that first-cohort TCR clusters tended to co-occur in the 95 to 150 validation repertoires. As confirmed in vitro, a few CMV-associated chains were specific for CMV antigens.

Germline-derived CDR1 and CDR2 are SEHNR and FQNEAQ (reference sequence). V was cut by 5 bases and J by 0 bases, with 10 bases left in between. The CDR3 totals 14 residues. The assay was immunoSEQ multiplex PCR, and TCRdb's table has in-frame clones only and misses some. There are 150,000 to 200,000 clones in the sample; about 90% occur only once, and 4.5% to 7% lies in the top ten. On this clone: The target antigen is unknown.

The sample was PBMCs. This chain connects TRBV7-9 to TRBJ1-1; D possibly corresponds to TRBD1 (6 bases). This TCR was sampled from a woman aged 25 to 39 in good health and CMV-seronegative. CDR3 nucleotide sequence: TGTGCCAGCAGCCAACGGACAGTGAACACTGAAGCTTTCTTT. It yields the protein CASSQRTVNTEAFF.